These 23 T cell receptor beta chains were all obtained from the same sample, sequenced in a study of blood T cell repertoires in COVID-19. Using immunoSEQ multiplex PCR, the repertoire was profiled, and TCRdb retains in-frame clones only, with some absent. This sample has around 170,000 clones, with roughly 85% found just once. Sample: PBMCs or T cells enriched from blood (not recorded which). These receptor sequences come from a woman under 30 who had recovered from COVID-19.

The V and J genes are TRBV7-9 and TRBJ2-7; 9 bases align to TRBD1. Per the germline V gene, CDR1 is SEHNR and CDR2 is FQNEAQ (reference sequence). The CDR3 totals 14 residues. The J segment lost 2 bases and the V segment lost 6 bases, leaving 5 bases of the junction unmatched. CDR3 protein: CASSPDRGPYEQYF. The CDR3 nucleotides are TGTGCCAGCAGTCCGGACAGGGGCCCCTACGAGCAGTACTTC.

By share, this clone counts as medium-sized (0.01 to 0.1%). The V gene is TRBV6-2 or TRBV6-3, the J gene TRBJ1-4, with 9 bases matching TRBD1. Germline trimming cut 5 bases from V and 7 bases from J; bases unmatched to any gene: 8. The CDR3 extends over 15 amino acids. Germline values: CDR1 MNHEY, CDR2 SVGEGT. CDR3 in DNA: TGTGCCAGCAGTGACTTCGGGACAGGGATTGAAAAACTGTTTTTT. Residues: CASSDFGTGIEKLFF.

The chain recombines TRBV5-1 with TRBJ2-3; 9 bases are a match to TRBD2. This CDR3 is 15 amino acids long. The germline CDR1 and CDR2 sequences are SGHRS and YFSETQ. V shed 2 bases, J shed 7 bases, and the junction held 8 bases outside the gene matches. The CDR3 region is CASSLVLAGANTQYF. The DNA for the CDR3 is TGCGCCAGCAGCTTAGTACTAGCGGGTGCAAATACGCAGTATTTT.

This clone occurred once. The chain is built from TRBV7-2 and TRBJ1-1, with D unresolved. CDR3 length: 12 residues. V gave up 0 bases and J gave up 10 bases, with 9 bases separating them. The V gene's germline CDR1 is SGHTA and CDR2 FQGNSA. For the CDR3, the DNA is TGTGCCAGCAGCTTAGCTGGGCAGCCAGCTTTCTTT. Translated, it gives CASSLAGQPAFF.

The chain links TRBV5-1 to TRBJ1-2; 10 bases are shared with TRBD1. This CDR3 region has 17 residues. V lost 3 bases and J lost 4; bases outside the gene matches: 12. Germline CDR1 is SGHRS and CDR2 is YFSETQ. The CDR3 DNA reads TGCGCCAGCAGCTACGGGACAGGGGCCCTAACTACCTATGGCTACACCTTC. Protein sequence: CASSYGTGALTTYGYTF.

The chain uses TRBV10-1 and TRBJ2-1, with D tentatively TRBD1 (5 bases). Trimming took 0 bases from V and 7 from J, leaving 10 bases between them. CDR1 WNHNN and CDR2 SYGVQD come from the germline V gene (reference sequence). CDR3 length equals 14 residues. The CDR3 nucleotides are TGCGCCAGCAGTGAGTCTTCAGGGTGGAATGAGCAGTTCTTC. This sequence encodes CASSESSGWNEQFF.

This chain uses TRBV13 with TRBJ1-3; D gene unclear. The ends were cut back, 5 bases at V and 0 bases at J, with 14 bases in the middle. Per germline, CDR1 PRHDT and CDR2 FYEKMQ (reference sequence). The CDR3 length is 16 residues. The CDR3 reads CASSREGDYSGNTIYF. Written as DNA, the CDR3 is TGTGCCAGCAGCCGGGAGGGAGACTACTCTGGAAACACCATATATTTT. Together with reference TRBV13 and TRBJ1-3, the CDR3 gives the full variable domain: AAGVIQSPRHLIKEKRETATLKCYPIPRHDTVYWYQQGPGQDPQFLISFYEKMQSDKGSIPDRFSAQQFSDYHSELNMSSLELGDSALYFCASSREGDYSGNTIYFGEGSWLTVV.

The gene calls are TRBV27 and TRBJ1-2; D unclear. The germline V gene encodes CDR1 MNHEY and CDR2 SMNVEV (reference sequence). The CDR3 covers 18 residues. V shed 6 bases and J shed 5 bases, with 28 bases lying between them. This chain's CDR3 is CASSTHAGGSSTSYGYTF. In nucleotides, the CDR3 is TGTGCCAGCAGCACTCACGCCGGCGGTTCCTCTACAAGTTATGGCTACACCTTC.

The chain combines TRBV27 with TRBJ2-1; 9 nucleotides agree with TRBD2. V was pared by 7 bases and J by 4 bases, with 11 bases of the junction left unmatched. Looked up from germline, CDR1 is MNHEY and CDR2 is SMNVEV (reference sequence). This CDR3 region has 16 residues. CDR3 sequence: CASTPQAGGRYNEQFF. The CDR3 DNA reads as TGTGCCAGCACTCCTCAGGCGGGAGGGAGGTACAATGAGCAGTTCTTC.

The gene calls are TRBV4-2 and TRBJ2-7; possibly TRBD1 for D (5 bases). V was pared by 1 base and J by 3 bases, with 22 bases between. CDR3 length equals 18 residues. CDR1 is LGHNA, CDR2 YNFKEQ, per germline. The CDR3 nucleotides are TGTGCCAGCAGCCAAGTTAGCCAGGGCCCCTTGGGTGGCTACGAGCAGTACTTC. It specifies CASSQVSQGPLGGYEQYF.

This chain links TRBV12-3 or TRBV12-4 with TRBJ2-5, with D tentatively TRBD1 (6 bases). The CDR3 runs to 13 residues. The germline V and J ends were trimmed by 3 bases and 4 bases, with 9 bases remaining between them. The CDR3 spells CASSFSQGETQYF. CDR3 coding DNA: TGTGCCAGCAGTTTTTCACAGGGAGAGACCCAGTACTTC.

This rearrangement joins TRBV7-8 to TRBJ2-7; 9 bases map to TRBD2. CDR1 is SGHVS, CDR2 FQNEAQ, per germline. The CDR3 consists of 15 residues. V shed 6 bases, J shed 5 bases, and the junction held 11 bases outside the gene matches. The CDR3 DNA reads as TGTGCCAGCAGTTGGGCAAGCGGGAGGTTGGACGAGCAGTACTTC. As protein: CASSWASGRLDEQYF.

The rearrangement links TRBV2 to TRBJ2-2; 7 positions match TRBD2. This CDR3 spans 15 amino acids. With V trimmed by 4 bases and J by 0 bases, 2 bases remained unmatched. Germline-derived CDR1 and CDR2 are SNHLY and FYNNEI. Here the CDR3 reads CASSGSGANTGELFF. Written as DNA, the CDR3 is TGTGCCAGCAGTGGGAGCGGGGCGAACACCGGGGAGCTGTTTTTT.

The chain recombines TRBV6-2 or TRBV6-3 with TRBJ1-2; unclear D gene. CDR3 length: 12 residues. CDR1 MNHEY and CDR2 SVGEGT come from the germline V gene. Trimming left V 5 bases short and J 4 bases short, with 8 bases between. CDR3 bases: TGTGCCAGCAGTCCCGAGGCCTATGGCTACACCTTC. Translating gives CASSPEAYGYTF.

The chain uses TRBV7-9 and TRBJ1-2; 8 bases match TRBD1. V dropped 5 bases and J dropped 9; count of bases not matched to a gene: 17. This CDR3 comprises 16 residues. CDR1 and CDR2 from the germline V gene are SEHNR and FQNEAQ (reference sequence). DNA of the CDR3: TGTGCCAGCAGCATAACAGTTGGGACAGGAGCCGGCCGCTACACCTTC. Its protein is CASSITVGTGAGRYTF.

The chain employs TRBV11-2 and TRBJ1-5; no definite D call. Germline values: CDR1 SGHAT, CDR2 FQNNGV. The CDR3 extends over 13 amino acids. V was pared by 3 bases and J by 1 base, with 4 bases between. CDR3 bases: TGTGCCAGCAGCTTCCAAAGCAATCAGCCCCAGCATTTT. Its translation: CASSFQSNQPQHF.

The genes are TRBV3-1 (or the pseudogene TRBV3-2) and TRBJ1-2; 7 bases fit TRBD1. CDR1 is LGHDT, CDR2 YNNKEL, per germline (reference sequence). With 1 base clipped from V and 4 bases from J, the junction kept 6 bases outside the gene matches. The CDR3 spans 15 residues. CDR3 in DNA: TGTGCCAGCAGCCAAGGTACAGGGGTGGGCTATGGCTACACCTTC. This encodes CASSQGTGVGYGYTF.

The chain recombines TRBV18 with TRBJ2-5, with 10 bases identical to TRBD2. The V segment lost 3 bases and the J segment 4 bases; nucleotides outside the gene matches: 5. The CDR3 sequence is 15 residues long. Germline V gene data show CDR1 as KGHSH and CDR2 as LQKENI. CDR3: CASSPLAGARETQYF. CDR3 in DNA: TGTGCCAGCTCACCCCTAGCGGGGGCTCGAGAGACCCAGTACTTC. Filled out from reference TRBV18 and TRBJ2-5, the complete variable domain reads NAGVMQNPRHLVRRRGQEARLRCSPMKGHSHVYWYRQLPEEGLKFMVYLQKENIIDESGMPKERFSAEFPKEGPSILRIQQVVRGDSAAYFCASSPLAGARETQYFGPGTRLLVL.

This rearrangement joins TRBV7-3 to TRBJ2-3; TRBD1 is a possible D gene (5 bases). V was clipped by 0 bases and J by 1 base, with 14 bases between them. The length of the CDR3 is 17 residues. The germline gives CDR1 SGHTA, CDR2 FQGTGA. CDR3 DNA: TGTGCCAGCAGCTTAACCGCCGCAGGGCGCGGCACAGATACGCAGTATTTT. This gives the protein CASSLTAAGRGTDTQYF.

V gene TRBV4-1 combines with J gene TRBJ2-7, with 9 nucleotides matching TRBD2. The CDR3 spans 15 residues. V gave up 0 bases and J gave up 5 bases; unmatched junction bases: 5. From germline, CDR1 is MGHRA and CDR2 YSYEKL. CDR3 nucleotides: TGCGCCAGCAGCCAAGAACGGCGGGAGGGCGACGAGCAGTACTTC. It yields the protein CASSQERREGDEQYF.

The chain recombines TRBV3-1 (or the pseudogene TRBV3-2) with TRBJ1-2; weak D call: TRBD1 (5 bases). Per the germline V gene, CDR1 is LGHDT and CDR2 is YNNKEL (reference sequence). Trimming cost V 5 bases and J 6 bases, with 13 bases left between them. CDR3 size: 13 residues. CDR3 region: CASSTQGRDGYTF. CDR3 nucleotide sequence: TGTGCCAGCAGCACTCAGGGCCGGGATGGCTACACCTTC.

V is TRBV27 and J is TRBJ2-2, with 7 bases that match TRBD1. The CDR3 is 16 amino acids. Germline V gene lookup returns CDR1 MNHEY and CDR2 SMNVEV (reference sequence). Unmatched junction bases numbered 12, after V lost 5 bases and J lost 6 bases. The CDR3 nucleotides are TGTGCCAGCAGTCATCCGGAGAGGGGGCGTTCCGGGGAGCTGTTTTTT. Translated, it gives CASSHPERGRSGELFF.

This clone was recorded once. The chain has TRBV10-3 and TRBJ1-6, with 7 bases fitting TRBD1. Germline CDR1 is ENHRY and CDR2 is SYGVKD. V dropped 7 bases and J dropped 9; count of bases not matched to a gene: 9. CDR3 length equals 14 residues. The CDR3 loop is CAITQDRAGSPLHF. Written as DNA, the CDR3 is TGTGCCATCACCCAAGACAGGGCGGGTTCACCCCTCCACTTT.